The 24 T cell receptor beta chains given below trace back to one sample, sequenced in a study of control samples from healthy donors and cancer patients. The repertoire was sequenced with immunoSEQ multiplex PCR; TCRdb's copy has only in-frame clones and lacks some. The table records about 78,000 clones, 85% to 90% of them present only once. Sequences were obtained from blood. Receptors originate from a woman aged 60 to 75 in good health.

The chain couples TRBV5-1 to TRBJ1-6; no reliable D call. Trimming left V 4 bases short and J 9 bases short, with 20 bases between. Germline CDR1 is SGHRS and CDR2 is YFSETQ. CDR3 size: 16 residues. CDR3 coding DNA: TGCGCCAGCAGCCCCACCCCCGGTGGTAGTGTTTCACCCCTCCACTTT. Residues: CASSPTPGGSVSPLHF.

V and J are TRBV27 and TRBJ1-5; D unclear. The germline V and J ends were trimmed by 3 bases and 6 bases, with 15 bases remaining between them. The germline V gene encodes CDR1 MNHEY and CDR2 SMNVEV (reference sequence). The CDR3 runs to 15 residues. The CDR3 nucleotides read TGTGCCAGCAGTTTGAATTGGGGTGTGATTCAGCCCCAGCATTTT. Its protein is CASSLNWGVIQPQHF.

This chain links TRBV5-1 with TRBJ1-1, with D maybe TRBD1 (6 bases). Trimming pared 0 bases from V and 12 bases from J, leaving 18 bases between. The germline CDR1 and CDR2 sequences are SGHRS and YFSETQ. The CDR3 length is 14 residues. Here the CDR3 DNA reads TGCGCCAGCAGCTTGGTAGGTCCAGGCAGGGGAACTTTCTTT. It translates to CASSLVGPGRGTFF. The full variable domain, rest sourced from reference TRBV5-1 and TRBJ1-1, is KAGVTQTPRYLIKTRGQQVTLSCSPISGHRSVSWYQQTPGQGLQFLFEYFSETQRNKGNFPGRFSGRQFSNSRSEMNVSTLELGDSALYLCASSLVGPGRGTFFGQGTRLTVV.

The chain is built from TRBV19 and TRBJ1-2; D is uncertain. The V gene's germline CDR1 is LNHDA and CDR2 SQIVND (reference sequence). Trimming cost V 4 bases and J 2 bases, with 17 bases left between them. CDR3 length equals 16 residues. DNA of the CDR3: TGTGCCAGTAGTACCTTAACGGAACCCCGGAACTATGGCTACACCTTC. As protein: CASSTLTEPRNYGYTF.

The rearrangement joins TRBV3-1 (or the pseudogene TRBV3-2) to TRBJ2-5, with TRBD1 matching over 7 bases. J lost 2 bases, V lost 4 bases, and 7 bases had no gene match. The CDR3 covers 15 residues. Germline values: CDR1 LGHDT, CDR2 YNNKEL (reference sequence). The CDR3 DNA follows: TGTGCCAGCAGCCTGGGGACAGCTACTCAAGAGACCCAGTACTTC. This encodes CASSLGTATQETQYF.

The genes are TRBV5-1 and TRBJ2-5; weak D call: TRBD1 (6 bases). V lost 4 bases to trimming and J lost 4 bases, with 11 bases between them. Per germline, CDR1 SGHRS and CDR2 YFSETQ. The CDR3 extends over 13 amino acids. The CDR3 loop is CASSQQGRETQYF. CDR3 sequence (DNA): TGCGCCAGCAGCCAACAGGGAAGAGAGACCCAGTACTTC.

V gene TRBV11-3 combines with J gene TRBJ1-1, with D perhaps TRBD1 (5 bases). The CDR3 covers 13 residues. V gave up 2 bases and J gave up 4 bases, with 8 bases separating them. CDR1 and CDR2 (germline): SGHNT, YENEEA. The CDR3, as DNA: TGTGCCAGCAGCTTATATCAGGGCACTGAAGCTTTCTTT. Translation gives CASSLYQGTEAFF.

Here the CDR3 DNA reads TGCGCCAGCAGCTCATACGACGGTGAAGCTTTCTTT. Amino acid sequence: CASSSYDGEAFF. The chain couples TRBV5-1 to TRBJ1-1; no firm D call. Germline V CDR1 and CDR2: SGHRS, YFSETQ. This CDR3 is 12 amino acids long. Trimming cost V 3 bases and J 7 bases, with 10 bases left between them.

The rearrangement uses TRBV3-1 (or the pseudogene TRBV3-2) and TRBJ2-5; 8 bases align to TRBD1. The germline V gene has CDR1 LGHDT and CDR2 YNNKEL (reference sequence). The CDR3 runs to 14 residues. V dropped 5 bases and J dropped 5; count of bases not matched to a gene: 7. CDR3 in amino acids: CASSNRGYPETQYF. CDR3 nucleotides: TGTGCCAGCAGCAACAGGGGGTATCCGGAGACCCAGTACTTC.

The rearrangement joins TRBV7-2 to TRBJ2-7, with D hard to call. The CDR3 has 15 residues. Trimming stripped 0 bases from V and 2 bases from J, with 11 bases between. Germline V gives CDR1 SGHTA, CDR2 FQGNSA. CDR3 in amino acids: CASSLARPSTYEQYF. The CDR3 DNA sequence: TGTGCCAGCAGCTTAGCGCGGCCCTCCACCTACGAGCAGTACTTC. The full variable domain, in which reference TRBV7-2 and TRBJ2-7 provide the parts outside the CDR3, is GAGVSQSPSNKVTEKGKDVELRCDPISGHTALYWYRQSLGQGLEFLIYFQGNSAPDKSGLPSDRFSAERTGGSVSTLTIQRTQQEDSAVYLCASSLARPSTYEQYFGPGTRLTVT.

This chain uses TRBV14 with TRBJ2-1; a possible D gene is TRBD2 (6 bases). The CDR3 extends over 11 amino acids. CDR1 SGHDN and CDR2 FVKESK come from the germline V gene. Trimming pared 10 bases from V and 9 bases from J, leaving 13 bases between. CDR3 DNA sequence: TGTGCCACCTCTAGCGCGGGTGAGCAGTTCTTC. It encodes CATSSAGEQFF.

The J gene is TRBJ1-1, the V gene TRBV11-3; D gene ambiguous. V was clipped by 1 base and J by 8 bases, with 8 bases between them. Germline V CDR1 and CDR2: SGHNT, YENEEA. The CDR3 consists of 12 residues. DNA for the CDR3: TGTGCCAGCAGCTTAGGACCCGGAGAAGCTTTCTTT. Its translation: CASSLGPGEAFF.

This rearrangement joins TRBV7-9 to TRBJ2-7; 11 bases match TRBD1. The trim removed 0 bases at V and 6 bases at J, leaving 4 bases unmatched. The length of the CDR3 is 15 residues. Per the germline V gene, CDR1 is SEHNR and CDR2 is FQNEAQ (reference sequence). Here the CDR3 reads CASSLAGGTGGEQYF. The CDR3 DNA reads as TGTGCCAGCAGCTTAGCGGGCGGGACAGGGGGCGAGCAGTACTTC.

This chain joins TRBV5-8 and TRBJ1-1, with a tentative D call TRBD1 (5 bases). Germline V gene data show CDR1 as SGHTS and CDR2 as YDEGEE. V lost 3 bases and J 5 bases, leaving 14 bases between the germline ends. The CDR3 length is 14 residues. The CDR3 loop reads CASSWGLGDTEAFF. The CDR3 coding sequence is TGTGCCAGCAGCTGGGGCCTAGGGGATACTGAAGCTTTCTTT.

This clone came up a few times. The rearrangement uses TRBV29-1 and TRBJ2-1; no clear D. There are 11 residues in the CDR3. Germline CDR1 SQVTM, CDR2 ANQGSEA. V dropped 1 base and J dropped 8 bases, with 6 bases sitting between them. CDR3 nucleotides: TGCAGCGTTGAAGGGTTGGATGAGCAGTTCTTC. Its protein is CSVEGLDEQFF.

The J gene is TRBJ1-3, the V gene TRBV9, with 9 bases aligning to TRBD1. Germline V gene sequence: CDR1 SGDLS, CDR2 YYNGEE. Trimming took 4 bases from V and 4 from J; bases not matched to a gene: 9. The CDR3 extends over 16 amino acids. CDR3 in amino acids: CASSQGTGISGNTIYF. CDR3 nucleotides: TGTGCCAGCAGCCAAGGGACAGGGATATCCGGAAACACCATATATTTT.

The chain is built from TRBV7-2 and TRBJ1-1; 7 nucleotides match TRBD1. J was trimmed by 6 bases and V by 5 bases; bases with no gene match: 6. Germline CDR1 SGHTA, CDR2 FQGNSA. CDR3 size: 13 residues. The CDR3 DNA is TGTGCCAGCAGCCCCAGGGGGTGGGCTGAAGCTTTCTTT. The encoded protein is CASSPRGWAEAFF. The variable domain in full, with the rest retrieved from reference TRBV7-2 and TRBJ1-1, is GAGVSQSPSNKVTEKGKDVELRCDPISGHTALYWYRQSLGQGLEFLIYFQGNSAPDKSGLPSDRFSAERTGGSVSTLTIQRTQQEDSAVYLCASSPRGWAEAFFGQGTRLTVV.

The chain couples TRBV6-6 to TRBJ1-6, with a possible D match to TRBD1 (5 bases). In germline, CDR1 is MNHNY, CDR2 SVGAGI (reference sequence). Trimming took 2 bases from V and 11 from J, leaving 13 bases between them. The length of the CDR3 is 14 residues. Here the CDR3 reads CASSYPQGWAPLHF. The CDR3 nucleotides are TGTGCCAGCAGTTACCCCCAGGGCTGGGCACCCCTCCACTTT.

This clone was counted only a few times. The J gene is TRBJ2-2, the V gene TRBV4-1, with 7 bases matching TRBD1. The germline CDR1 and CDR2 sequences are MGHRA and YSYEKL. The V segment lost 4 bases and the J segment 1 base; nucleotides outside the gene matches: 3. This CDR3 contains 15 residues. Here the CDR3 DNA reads TGCGCCAGCAGCCTCGGGACAGTGAACACCGGGGAGCTGTTTTTT. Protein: CASSLGTVNTGELFF.

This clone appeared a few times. The CDR3: CASGTDTQYF. Here the CDR3 DNA reads TGTGCCAGCGGCACAGATACGCAGTATTTT. The chain joins TRBV7-6 to TRBJ2-3; D is unresolved. The CDR3 has 10 amino acids. Germline values: CDR1 SGHVS, CDR2 FNYEAQ. Trimming took 8 bases from V and 1 from J, leaving 1 base between them.

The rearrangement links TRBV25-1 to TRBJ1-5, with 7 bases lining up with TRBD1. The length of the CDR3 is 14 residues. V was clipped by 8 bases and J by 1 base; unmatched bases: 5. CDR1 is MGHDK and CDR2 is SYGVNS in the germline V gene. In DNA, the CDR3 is TGTGCCAGCTCGAGGGGACAGAGCAATCAGCCCCAGCATTTT. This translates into CASSRGQSNQPQHF.

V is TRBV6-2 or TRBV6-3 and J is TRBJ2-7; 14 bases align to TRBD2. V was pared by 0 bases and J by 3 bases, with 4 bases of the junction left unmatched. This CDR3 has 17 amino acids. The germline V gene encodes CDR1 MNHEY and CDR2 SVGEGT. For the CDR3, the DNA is TGTGCCAGCAGTTACTCGGGGACTAGCGGGAGTTACTACGAGCAGTACTTC. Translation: CASSYSGTSGSYYEQYF.

Here the CDR3 DNA reads TGTGCCAGCAGCCCTCGTAAGGCCGGGGGGAATGAGCAGTTCTTC. Translated: CASSPRKAGGNEQFF. This chain connects TRBV7-3 to TRBJ2-1; 7 bases are shared with TRBD2. After removal of 5 bases from V and 7 bases from J, the junction contained 11 bases not matched to a gene. This CDR3 contains 15 residues. CDR1 SGHTA and CDR2 FQGTGA come from the germline V gene.

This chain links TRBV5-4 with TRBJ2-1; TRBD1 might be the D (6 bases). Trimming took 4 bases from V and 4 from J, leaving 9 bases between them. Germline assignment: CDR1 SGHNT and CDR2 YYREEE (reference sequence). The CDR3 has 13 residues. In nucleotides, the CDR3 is TGTGCCAGCAGCGGGGGACAATACAATGAGCAGTTCTTC. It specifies CASSGGQYNEQFF.